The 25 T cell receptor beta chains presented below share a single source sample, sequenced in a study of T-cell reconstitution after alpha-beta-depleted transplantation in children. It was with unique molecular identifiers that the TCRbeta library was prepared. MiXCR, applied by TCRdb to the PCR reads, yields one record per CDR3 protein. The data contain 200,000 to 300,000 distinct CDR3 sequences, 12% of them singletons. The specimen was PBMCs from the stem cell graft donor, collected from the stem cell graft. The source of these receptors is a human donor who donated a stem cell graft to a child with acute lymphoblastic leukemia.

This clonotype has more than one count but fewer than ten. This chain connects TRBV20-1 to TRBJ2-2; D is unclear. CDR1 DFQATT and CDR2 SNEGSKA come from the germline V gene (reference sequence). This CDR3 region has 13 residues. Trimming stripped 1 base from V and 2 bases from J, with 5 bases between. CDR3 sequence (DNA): TGCAGTGCTAGAGGGGCTAACACCGGGGAGCTGTTTTTT. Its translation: CSARGANTGELFF.

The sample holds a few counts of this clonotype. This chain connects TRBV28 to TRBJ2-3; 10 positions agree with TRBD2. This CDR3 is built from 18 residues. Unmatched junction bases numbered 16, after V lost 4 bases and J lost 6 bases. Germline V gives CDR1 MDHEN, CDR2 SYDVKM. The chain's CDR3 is CASSSNVGTSAFGDTQYF. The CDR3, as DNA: TGTGCCAGCAGTTCCAACGTGGGGACTAGCGCTTTTGGGGATACGCAGTATTTT.

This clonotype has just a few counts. The CDR3 loop reads CASSLSTGPRELFF. The DNA of the CDR3 is TGTGCCAGTAGTCTTTCGACAGGGCCAAGGGAGCTGTTTTTT. The genes are TRBV19 and TRBJ2-2; 7 bases fit TRBD1. Germline loops: CDR1 LNHDA, CDR2 SQIVND (reference sequence). The CDR3 is 14 amino acids. The J segment lost 9 bases and the V segment lost 5 bases, leaving 9 bases of the junction unmatched.

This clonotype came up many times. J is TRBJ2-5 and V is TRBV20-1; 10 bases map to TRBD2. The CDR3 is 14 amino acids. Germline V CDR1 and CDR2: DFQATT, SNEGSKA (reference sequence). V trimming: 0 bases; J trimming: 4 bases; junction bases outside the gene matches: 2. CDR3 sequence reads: CSARDLAGVETQYF. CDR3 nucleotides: TGCAGTGCTAGAGACCTAGCGGGAGTAGAGACCCAGTACTTC.

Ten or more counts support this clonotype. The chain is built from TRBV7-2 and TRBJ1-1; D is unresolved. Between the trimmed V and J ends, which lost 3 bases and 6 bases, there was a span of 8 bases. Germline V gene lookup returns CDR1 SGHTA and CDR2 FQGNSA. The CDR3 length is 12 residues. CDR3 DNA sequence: TGTGCCAGCAGCTTGCTGGATGCTGAAGCTTTCTTT. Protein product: CASSLLDAEAFF.

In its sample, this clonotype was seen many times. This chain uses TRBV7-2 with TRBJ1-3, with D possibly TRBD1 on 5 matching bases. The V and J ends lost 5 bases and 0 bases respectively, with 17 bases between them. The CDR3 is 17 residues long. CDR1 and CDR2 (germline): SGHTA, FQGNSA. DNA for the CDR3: TGTGCCAGCAGCCACGACAGAACTCCCTACTCTGGAAACACCATATATTTT. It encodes CASSHDRTPYSGNTIYF. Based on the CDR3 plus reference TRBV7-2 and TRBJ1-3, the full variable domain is GAGVSQSPSNKVTEKGKDVELRCDPISGHTALYWYRQSLGQGLEFLIYFQGNSAPDKSGLPSDRFSAERTGGSVSTLTIQRTQQEDSAVYLCASSHDRTPYSGNTIYFGEGSWLTVV.

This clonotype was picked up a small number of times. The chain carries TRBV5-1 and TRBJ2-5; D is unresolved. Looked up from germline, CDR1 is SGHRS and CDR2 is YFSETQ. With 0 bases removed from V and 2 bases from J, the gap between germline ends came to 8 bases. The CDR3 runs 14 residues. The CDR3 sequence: CASSLAGMQETQYF. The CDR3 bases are TGCGCCAGCAGCTTGGCGGGCATGCAAGAGACCCAGTACTTC.

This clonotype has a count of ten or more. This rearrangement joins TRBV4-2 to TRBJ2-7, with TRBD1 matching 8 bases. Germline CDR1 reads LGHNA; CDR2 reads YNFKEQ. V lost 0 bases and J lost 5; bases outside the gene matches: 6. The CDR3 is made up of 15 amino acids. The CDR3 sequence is CASSQEAGGFDEQYF. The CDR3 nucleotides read TGTGCCAGCAGCCAAGAGGCAGGGGGCTTCGACGAGCAGTACTTC.

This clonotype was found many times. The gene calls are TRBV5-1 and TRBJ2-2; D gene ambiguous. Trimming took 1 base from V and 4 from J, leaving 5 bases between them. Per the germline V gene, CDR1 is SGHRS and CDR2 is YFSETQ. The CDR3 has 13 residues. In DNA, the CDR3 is TGCGCCAGCAGCTTGTCCATCACCGGGGAGCTGTTTTTT. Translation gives CASSLSITGELFF.

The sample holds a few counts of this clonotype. The CDR3 sequence is CASSFDTFSYEQYF. The CDR3 DNA reads TGTGCCAGCAGCTTCGACACTTTCTCCTACGAGCAGTACTTC. This chain uses TRBV7-2 with TRBJ2-7; D not resolved. V lost 3 bases, J lost 0 bases, and 9 bases lay in between. There are 14 residues in the CDR3. In germline, CDR1 is SGHTA, CDR2 FQGNSA.

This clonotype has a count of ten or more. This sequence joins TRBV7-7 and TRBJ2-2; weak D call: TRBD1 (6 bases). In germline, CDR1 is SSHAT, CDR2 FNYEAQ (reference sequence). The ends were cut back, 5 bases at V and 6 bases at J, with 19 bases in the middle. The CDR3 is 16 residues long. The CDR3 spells CASSATTGSGPGELFF. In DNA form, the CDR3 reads TGTGCCAGCAGCGCGACGACAGGCTCGGGACCCGGGGAGCTGTTTTTT.

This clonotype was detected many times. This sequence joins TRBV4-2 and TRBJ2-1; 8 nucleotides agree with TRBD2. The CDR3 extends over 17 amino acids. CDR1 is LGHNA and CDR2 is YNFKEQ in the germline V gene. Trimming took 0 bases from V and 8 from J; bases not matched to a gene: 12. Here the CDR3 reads CASSQDIAGGGGDEQFF. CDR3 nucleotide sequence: TGTGCCAGCAGCCAAGATATCGCGGGGGGCGGAGGGGATGAGCAGTTCTTC.

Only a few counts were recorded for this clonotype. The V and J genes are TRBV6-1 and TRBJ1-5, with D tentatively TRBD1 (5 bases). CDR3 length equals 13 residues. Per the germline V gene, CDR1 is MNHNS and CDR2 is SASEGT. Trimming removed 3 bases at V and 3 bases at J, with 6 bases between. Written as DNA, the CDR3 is TGTGCCAGCAGTGACAGGGACAATCAGCCCCAGCATTTT. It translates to CASSDRDNQPQHF.

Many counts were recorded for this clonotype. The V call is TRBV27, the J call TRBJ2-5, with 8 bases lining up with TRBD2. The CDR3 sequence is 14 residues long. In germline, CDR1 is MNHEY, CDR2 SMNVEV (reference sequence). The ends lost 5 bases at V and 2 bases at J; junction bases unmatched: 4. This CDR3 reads CASSHSGGQETQYF. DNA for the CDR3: TGTGCCAGCAGTCACAGCGGGGGACAAGAGACCCAGTACTTC.

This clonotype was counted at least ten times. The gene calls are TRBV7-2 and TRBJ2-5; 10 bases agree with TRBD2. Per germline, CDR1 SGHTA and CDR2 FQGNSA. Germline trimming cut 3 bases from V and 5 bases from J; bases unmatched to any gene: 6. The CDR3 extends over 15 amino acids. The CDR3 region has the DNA TGTGCCAGCAGCTTTCTAGCGGGGGCTCGGGAGACCCAGTACTTC. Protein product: CASSFLAGARETQYF.

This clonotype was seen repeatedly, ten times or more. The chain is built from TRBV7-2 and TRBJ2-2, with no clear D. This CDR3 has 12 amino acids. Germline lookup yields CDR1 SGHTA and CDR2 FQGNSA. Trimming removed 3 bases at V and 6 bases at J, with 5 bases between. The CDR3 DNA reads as TGTGCCAGCAGCTTTTCGGCCGGGGAGCTGTTTTTT. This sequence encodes CASSFSAGELFF.

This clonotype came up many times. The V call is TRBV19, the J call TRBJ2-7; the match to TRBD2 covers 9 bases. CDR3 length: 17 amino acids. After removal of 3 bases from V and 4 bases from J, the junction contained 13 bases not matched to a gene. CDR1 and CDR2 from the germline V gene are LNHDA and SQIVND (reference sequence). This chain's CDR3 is CASSIAVLAGNVYEQYF. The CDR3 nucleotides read TGTGCCAGTAGTATCGCGGTTCTAGCGGGAAATGTATACGAGCAGTACTTC.

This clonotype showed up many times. The CDR3 region is CASSPRLAGLADTQYF. The CDR3 nucleotides are TGTGCCAGCAGCCCCCGACTAGCGGGACTAGCAGATACGCAGTATTTT. The chain uses TRBV27 and TRBJ2-3, with 11 bases identical to TRBD2. The V segment lost 6 bases and the J segment 4 bases; nucleotides outside the gene matches: 9. Germline V lookup: CDR1 MNHEY, CDR2 SMNVEV (reference sequence). This CDR3 comprises 16 residues.

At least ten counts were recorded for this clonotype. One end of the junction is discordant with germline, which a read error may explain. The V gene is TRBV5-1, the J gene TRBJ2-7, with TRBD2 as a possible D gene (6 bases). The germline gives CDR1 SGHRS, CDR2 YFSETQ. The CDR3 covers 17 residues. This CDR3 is CASSLGPGEGRSYEQYF. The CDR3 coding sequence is TGCGCCAGCAGTTTGGGGCCGGGAGAGGGGCGATCCTACGAGCAGTACTTC. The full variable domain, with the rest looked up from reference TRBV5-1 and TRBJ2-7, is KAGVTQTPRYLIKTRGQQVTLSCSPISGHRSVSWYQQTPGQGLQFLFEYFSETQRNKGNFPGRFSGRQFSNSRSEMNVSTLELGDSALYLCASSLGPGEGRSYEQYFGPGTRLTVT.

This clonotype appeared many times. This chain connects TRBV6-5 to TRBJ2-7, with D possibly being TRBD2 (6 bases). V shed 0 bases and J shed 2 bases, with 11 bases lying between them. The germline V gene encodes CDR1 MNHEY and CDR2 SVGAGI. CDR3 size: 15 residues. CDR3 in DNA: TGTGCCAGCAGTTACTCTGGAGGGGCAACCTACGAGCAGTACTTC. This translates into CASSYSGGATYEQYF.

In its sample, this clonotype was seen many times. The CDR3 loop is CASSSLAGGPDTQYF. The DNA of the CDR3 is TGTGCCAGCAGCTCTCTAGCGGGGGGGCCAGATACGCAGTATTTT. The V gene is TRBV7-2, the J gene TRBJ2-3; TRBD2 matches at 12 bases. This CDR3 is 15 amino acids long. V shed 4 bases, J shed 4 bases, and the junction held 3 bases outside the gene matches. Per the germline V gene, CDR1 is SGHTA and CDR2 is FQGNSA.

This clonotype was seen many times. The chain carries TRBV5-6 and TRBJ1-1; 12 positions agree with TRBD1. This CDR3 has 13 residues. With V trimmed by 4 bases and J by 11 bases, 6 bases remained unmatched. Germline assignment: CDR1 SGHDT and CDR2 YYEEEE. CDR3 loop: CASSMGTGGAAFF. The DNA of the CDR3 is TGTGCCAGCAGCATGGGGACAGGGGGCGCGGCTTTCTTT.

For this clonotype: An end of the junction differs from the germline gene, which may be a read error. The CDR3 spells CASSLALETTLVSGANGLTF. CDR3 nucleotide sequence: TGTGCCAGCAGCTTAGCGCTCGAGACGACCCTCGTTTCCGGGGCCAACGGCCTGACTTTC. The chain has TRBV7-8 and TRBJ2-6; D may correspond to TRBD1 or TRBD2 (5 bases each). CDR3 length: 20 amino acids. Germline CDR1 SGHVS, CDR2 FQNEAQ.

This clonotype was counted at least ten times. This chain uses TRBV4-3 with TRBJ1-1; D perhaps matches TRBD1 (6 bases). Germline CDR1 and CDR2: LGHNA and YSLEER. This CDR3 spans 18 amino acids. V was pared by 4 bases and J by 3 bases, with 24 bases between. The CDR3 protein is CASSPLWGEQGAYTEAFF. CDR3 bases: TGCGCCAGCAGCCCCCTATGGGGTGAACAGGGAGCTTACACTGAAGCTTTCTTT.

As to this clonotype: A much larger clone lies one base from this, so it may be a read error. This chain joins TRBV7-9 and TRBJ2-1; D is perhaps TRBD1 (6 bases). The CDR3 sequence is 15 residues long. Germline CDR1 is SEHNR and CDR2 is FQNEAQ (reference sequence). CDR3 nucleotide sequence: TGTGCCAGCAGCAACCCAGGGGCGACCTACACTGAGCAGTTCTTC. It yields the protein CASSNPGATYTEQFF.